This entry lists 9 T cell receptor beta chains sequenced from one sample in a study of metastatic and nonmetastatic thyroid tumors. All patients reached thyroid surgery having received no treatment beforehand. TCRdb used MiXCR to call clones anew from the PCR reads. The sample holds tens of thousands of clones, under 15% seen once. The sample taken for sequencing was tumor tissue. Receptors originate from a female donor with papillary thyroid cancer or a benign thyroid nodule (not recorded which). Some clones in this sample may be carry-over from other donors' samples.

This clone was picked up many times. The chain has TRBV15 and TRBJ2-7; 7 bases are a match to TRBD1. This CDR3 has 15 residues. Looked up from germline, CDR1 is LNHNV and CDR2 is YYDKDF (reference sequence). The ends lost 1 base at V and 0 bases at J; junction bases unmatched: 3. The CDR3: CATSRAGTASYEQYF. CDR3 DNA: TGTGCCACCAGCAGAGCTGGGACAGCCTCCTACGAGCAGTACTTC.

By share, this clone counts as medium-sized. The chain recombines TRBV24-1 with TRBJ2-2; D possibly matches TRBD1 or TRBD2 (5 bases each). The V gene's germline CDR1 is KGHDR and CDR2 SFDVKD. The CDR3 loop spans 16 amino acids. Trimming removed 4 bases at V and 6 bases at J, with 17 bases between. This CDR3 reads CATSDRVAGTPGELFF. The CDR3 DNA is TGTGCCACCAGTGACCGAGTGGCAGGGACGCCCGGGGAGCTGTTTTTT.

This clone was detected ten times or more. The chain recombines TRBV28 with TRBJ2-2; D not resolved. Per germline, CDR1 MDHEN and CDR2 SYDVKM. V gave up 5 bases and J gave up 2 bases, with 6 bases separating them. CDR3 length: 13 residues. The CDR3 nucleotides read TGTGCCAGCAGTATAACTAACACCGGGGAGCTGTTTTTT. Amino acid sequence: CASSITNTGELFF.

To note about this clone: A much bigger clone sits one base away, suggesting this may be a read error. J is TRBJ2-5 and V is TRBV20-1, with 7 bases identical to TRBD1. CDR1 is DFQATT, CDR2 SNEGSKA, per germline (reference sequence). This CDR3 contains 14 residues. J lost 5 bases, V lost 4 bases, and 10 bases had no gene match. CDR3 protein: CSATDRNLRETQYF. The DNA of the CDR3 is TGCAGTGCTACGGACAGGAACCTCCGGGAGACCCAGTACTTC.

V gene TRBV5-1 combines with J gene TRBJ1-3; TRBD1 is a possible D gene (5 bases). V shed 2 bases and J shed 3 bases, with 12 bases lying between them. The CDR3 has 15 amino acids. CDR1 and CDR2 from the germline V gene are SGHRS and YFSETQ. The CDR3 sequence is CASSLAGLGGNTIYF. CDR3 in DNA: TGCGCCAGCAGCTTAGCAGGGTTAGGTGGAAACACCATATATTTT.

Notes on this clone: A much larger clone differs by one base, so this may be a read error. This CDR3 is CASSPSGANTGELFF. The CDR3 DNA sequence: TGTGCCAGCAGCCCCAGCGGGGCAAACACCGGGGAGCTGTTTTTT. V is TRBV3-1 and J is TRBJ2-2; the match to TRBD2 covers 7 bases. Trimming removed 4 bases from V and 2 bases from J; junction bases left unmatched: 4. The CDR3 contains 15 residues. CDR1 and CDR2 (germline): LGHDT, YNNKEL (reference sequence). The variable domain in full, completed from reference TRBV3-1 and TRBJ2-2, reads DTAVSQTPKYLVTQMGNDKSIKCEQNLGHDTMYWYKQDSKKFLKIMFSYNNKELIINETVPNRFSPKSPDKAHLNLHINSLELGDSAVYFCASSPSGANTGELFFGEGSRLTVL.

Turning to this clone: A much larger clone differs from this one at a single base, so this may be a read error. The genes are TRBV5-1 and TRBJ2-6, with 7 bases that match TRBD2. Germline CDR1 SGHRS, CDR2 YFSETQ. The CDR3 covers 15 residues. Losses at the gene ends were 3 bases for V and 3 bases for J; bases not matched to a gene: 3. CDR3 in amino acids: CASSSRDYGANVLTF. CDR3 bases: TGCGCCAGCAGCTCCAGGGACTATGGGGCCAACGTCCTGACTTTC.

A few counts support this clone. It may be a read error: a sequence one base away is much more abundant. The chain uses TRBV7-7 and TRBJ2-5, with D tentatively TRBD1 (5 bases). CDR1 and CDR2 (germline): SSHAT, FNYEAQ (reference sequence). The CDR3 covers 13 residues. The CDR3 here is CASSPEGVETQYF. The CDR3, as DNA: TGTGCTAGCAGCCCCGAAGGGGTTGAGACCCAGTACTTC.

This clone was seen at least ten times. This rearrangement joins TRBV30 to TRBJ2-7; D not resolved. The CDR3 loop spans 12 amino acids. Between the trimmed V and J ends, which lost 4 bases and 3 bases, there was a span of 10 bases. The germline V gene encodes CDR1 GTSNPN and CDR2 SVGIG (reference sequence). For the CDR3, the DNA is TGTGCCTGGATGATATCGGGCTACGAGCAGTACTTC. This translates into CAWMISGYEQYF.